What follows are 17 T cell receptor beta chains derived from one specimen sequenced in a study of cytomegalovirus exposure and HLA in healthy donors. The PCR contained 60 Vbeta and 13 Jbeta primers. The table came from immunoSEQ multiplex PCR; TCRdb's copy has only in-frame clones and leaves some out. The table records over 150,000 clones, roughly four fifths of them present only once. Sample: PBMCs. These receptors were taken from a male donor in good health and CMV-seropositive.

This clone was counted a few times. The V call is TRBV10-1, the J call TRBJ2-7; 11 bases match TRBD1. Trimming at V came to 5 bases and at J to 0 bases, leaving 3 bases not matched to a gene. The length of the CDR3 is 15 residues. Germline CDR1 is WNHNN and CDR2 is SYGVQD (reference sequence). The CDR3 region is CASSTGTGGSYEQYF. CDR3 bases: TGCGCCAGCAGTACCGGGACAGGGGGCTCCTACGAGCAGTACTTC.

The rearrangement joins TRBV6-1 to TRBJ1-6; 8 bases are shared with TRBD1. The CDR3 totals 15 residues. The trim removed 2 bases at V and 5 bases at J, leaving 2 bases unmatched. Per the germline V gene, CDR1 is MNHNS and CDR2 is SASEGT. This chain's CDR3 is CASSERDRNNSPLHF. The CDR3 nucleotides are TGTGCCAGCAGTGAACGGGACAGGAATAATTCACCCCTCCACTTT.

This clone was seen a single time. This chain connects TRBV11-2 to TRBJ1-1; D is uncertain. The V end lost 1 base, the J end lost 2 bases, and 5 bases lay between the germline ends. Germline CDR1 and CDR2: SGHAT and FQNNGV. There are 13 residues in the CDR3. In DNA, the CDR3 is TGTGCCAGCAGCTTAGGTGTAAACACTGAAGCTTTCTTT. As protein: CASSLGVNTEAFF.

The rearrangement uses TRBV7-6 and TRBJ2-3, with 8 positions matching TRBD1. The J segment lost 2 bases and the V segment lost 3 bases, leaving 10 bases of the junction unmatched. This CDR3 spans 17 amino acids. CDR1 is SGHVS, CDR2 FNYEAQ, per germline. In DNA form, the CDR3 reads TGTGCCAGCAGCTTTGTCGGTGGACAGGGACCCACAGATACGCAGTATTTT. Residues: CASSFVGGQGPTDTQYF.

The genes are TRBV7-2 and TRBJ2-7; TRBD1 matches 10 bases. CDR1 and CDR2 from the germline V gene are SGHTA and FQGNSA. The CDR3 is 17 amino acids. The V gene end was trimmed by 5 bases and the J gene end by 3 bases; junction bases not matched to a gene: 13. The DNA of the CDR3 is TGTGCCAGCAGCCCGATTAGCGGGACAGGGGTTGGCTACGAGCAGTACTTC. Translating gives CASSPISGTGVGYEQYF.

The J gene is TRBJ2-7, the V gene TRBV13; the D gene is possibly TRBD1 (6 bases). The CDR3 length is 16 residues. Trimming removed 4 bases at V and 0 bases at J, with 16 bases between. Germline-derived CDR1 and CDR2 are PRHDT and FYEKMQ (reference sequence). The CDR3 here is CASSSKKADSSYEQYF. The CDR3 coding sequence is TGTGCCAGCAGCTCTAAGAAAGCGGACAGCTCCTACGAGCAGTACTTC.

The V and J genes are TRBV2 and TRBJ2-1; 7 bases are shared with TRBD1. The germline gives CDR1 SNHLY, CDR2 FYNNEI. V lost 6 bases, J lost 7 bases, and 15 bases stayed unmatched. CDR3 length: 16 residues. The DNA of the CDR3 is TGTGCCAGCAGGTCCGGGACAGTCGTTACGGTGAATGAGCAGTTCTTC. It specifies CASRSGTVVTVNEQFF. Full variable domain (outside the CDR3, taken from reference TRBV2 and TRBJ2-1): EPEVTQTPSHQVTQMGQEVILRCVPISNHLYFYWYRQILGQKVEFLVSFYNNEISEKSEIFDDQFSVERPDGSNFTLKIRSTKLEDSAMYFCASRSGTVVTVNEQFFGPGTRLTVL.

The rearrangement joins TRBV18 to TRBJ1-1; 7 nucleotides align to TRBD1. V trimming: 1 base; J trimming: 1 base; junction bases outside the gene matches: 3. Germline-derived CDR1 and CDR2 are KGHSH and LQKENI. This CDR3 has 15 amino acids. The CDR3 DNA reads TGTGCCAGCTCACCACAAGGGGGCCAGAACACTGAAGCTTTCTTT. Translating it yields CASSPQGGQNTEAFF.

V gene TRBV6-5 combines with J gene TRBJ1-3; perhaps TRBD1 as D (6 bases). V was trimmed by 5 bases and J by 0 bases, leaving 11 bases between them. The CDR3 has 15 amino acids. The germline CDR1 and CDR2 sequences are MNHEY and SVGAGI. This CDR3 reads CASSPQGFSGNTIYF. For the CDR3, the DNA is TGTGCCAGCAGTCCGCAGGGGTTCTCTGGAAACACCATATATTTT.

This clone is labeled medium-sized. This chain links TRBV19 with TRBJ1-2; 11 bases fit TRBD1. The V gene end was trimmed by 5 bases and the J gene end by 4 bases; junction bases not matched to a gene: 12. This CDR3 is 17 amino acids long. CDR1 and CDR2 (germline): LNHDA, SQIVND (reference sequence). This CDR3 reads CASSLPGTGGIAYGYTF. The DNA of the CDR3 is TGTGCCAGTAGTCTACCCGGGACAGGGGGAATTGCCTATGGCTACACCTTC.

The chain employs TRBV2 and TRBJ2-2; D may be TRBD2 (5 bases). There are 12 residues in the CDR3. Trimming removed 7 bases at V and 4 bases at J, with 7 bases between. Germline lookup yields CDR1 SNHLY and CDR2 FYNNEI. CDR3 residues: CASNEGTGELFF. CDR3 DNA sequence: TGTGCCAGCAACGAGGGCACCGGGGAGCTGTTTTTT.

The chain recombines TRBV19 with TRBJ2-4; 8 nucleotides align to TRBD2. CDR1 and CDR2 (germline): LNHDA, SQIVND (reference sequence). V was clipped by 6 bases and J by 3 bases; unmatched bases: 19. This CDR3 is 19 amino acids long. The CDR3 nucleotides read TGTGCCAGTAGCAAAAGTATTGTCGGGAGGGCCGAGGGCAAAAACATTCAGTACTTC. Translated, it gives CASSKSIVGRAEGKNIQYF.

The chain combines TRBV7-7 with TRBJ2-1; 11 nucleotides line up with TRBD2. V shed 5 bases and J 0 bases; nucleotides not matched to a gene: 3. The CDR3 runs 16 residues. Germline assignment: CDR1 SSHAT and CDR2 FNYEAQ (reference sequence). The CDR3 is CASSPGLAGSYNEQFF. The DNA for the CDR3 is TGTGCCAGCAGCCCCGGACTAGCGGGCTCCTACAATGAGCAGTTCTTC.

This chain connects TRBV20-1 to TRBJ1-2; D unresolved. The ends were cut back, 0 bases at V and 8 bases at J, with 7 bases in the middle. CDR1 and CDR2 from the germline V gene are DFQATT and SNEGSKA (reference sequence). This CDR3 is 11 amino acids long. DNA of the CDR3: TGCAGTGCTAGAGAGGCAGTGGGCTACACCTTC. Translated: CSAREAVGYTF.

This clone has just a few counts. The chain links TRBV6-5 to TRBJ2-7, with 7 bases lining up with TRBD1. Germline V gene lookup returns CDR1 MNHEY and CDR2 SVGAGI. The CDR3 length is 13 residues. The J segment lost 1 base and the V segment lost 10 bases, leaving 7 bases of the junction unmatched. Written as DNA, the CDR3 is TGTGCCATCGCCTACAGGGGTTCCTACGAGCAGTACTTC. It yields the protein CAIAYRGSYEQYF.

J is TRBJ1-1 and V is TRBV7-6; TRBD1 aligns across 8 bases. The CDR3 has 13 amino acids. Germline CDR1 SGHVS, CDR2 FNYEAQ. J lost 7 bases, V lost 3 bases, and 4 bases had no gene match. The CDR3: CASSLDRVGEAFF. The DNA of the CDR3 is TGTGCCAGCAGCTTGGACAGGGTCGGTGAAGCTTTCTTT. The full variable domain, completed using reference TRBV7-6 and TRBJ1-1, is GAGVSQSPRYKVTKRGQDVALRCDPISGHVSLYWYRQALGQGPEFLTYFNYEAQQDKSGLPNDRFSAERPEGSISTLTIQRTEQRDSAMYRCASSLDRVGEAFFGQGTRLTVV.

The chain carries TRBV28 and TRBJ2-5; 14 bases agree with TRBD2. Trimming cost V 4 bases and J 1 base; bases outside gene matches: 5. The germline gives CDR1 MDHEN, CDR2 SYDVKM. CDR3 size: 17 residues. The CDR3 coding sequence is TGTGCCAGCAGTTACCTGGGGACTAGCGGGAGCCAAGAGACCCAGTACTTC. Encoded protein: CASSYLGTSGSQETQYF. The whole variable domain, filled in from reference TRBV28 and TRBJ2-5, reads DVKVTQSSRYLVKRTGEKVFLECVQDMDHENMFWYRQDPGLGLRLIYFSYDVKMKEKGDIPEGYSVSREKKERFSLILESASTNQTSMYLCASSYLGTSGSQETQYFGPGTRLLVL.